The clone carrying this TCR beta chain has more than one count but fewer than ten. The source of the sample is a study of human T cells and chemical hapten exposure. One entry per CDR3 protein, called by TCRdb with MiXCR from the RACE reads. The table includes 79,000 or so distinct CDR3 sequences, 10% detected once. Time point in this sample: patch test 1, 2 weeks after DPC sensitization. Treatment denoted: therapeutic diphenylcyclopropenone sensitization with weekly scalp DPC. Trimming left V 2 bases short and J 9 bases short, with 11 bases between. The V gene's germline CDR1 is WSHSY and CDR2 SAAADI. There are 14 residues in the CDR3.

Sequences were derived from whole blood, sampled in connection with sensitization to the hapten diphenylcyclopropenone (DPC). This chain links TRBV10-2 with TRBJ1-6; no clear D. This receptor was identified in a woman aged 45-65 years with alopecia areata. Some clones in this sample may be carry-over from other donors' samples. The CDR3 spells CASSEMFRGSPLHF. CDR3 nucleotides: TGCGCCAGCAGTGAGATGTTTCGGGGTTCACCCCTCCACTTT.